The 19 T cell receptor beta chains below were found in one sample sequenced in a study of OX40 agonist ivuxolimab in advanced cancers. Clones were sequenced by immunoSEQ multiplex PCR, and TCRdb holds only the in-frame ones, with some missing. The sample gives around 26,000 clones, roughly 73% of which show up once; about 25% is in the top ten. The sequences come from CD4+ or CD8+ T cells sorted from blood, collected in a trial of the OX40 agonist ivuxolimab. The receptors derive from an adult with an advanced solid tumor such as melanoma, head and neck, liver or kidney cancer.

The chain is built from TRBV30 and TRBJ1-6, with D unclear. The CDR3 is 15 amino acids. Trimming took 3 bases from V and 4 from J, leaving 13 bases between them. Germline loops: CDR1 GTSNPN, CDR2 SVGIG (reference sequence). CDR3 in DNA: TGTGCCTGGAGCGCCGCCGTTCTTTATAATTCACCCCTCCACTTT. The encoded protein is CAWSAAVLYNSPLHF.

The rearrangement uses TRBV6-4 and TRBJ2-3; D possibly uses TRBD1 or TRBD2 (6 bases each). Trimming removed 0 bases at V and 5 bases at J, with 9 bases between. The germline CDR1 and CDR2 sequences are MRHNA and SNTAGT. The CDR3 runs to 14 residues. CDR3 bases: TGTGCCAGCAGTGACTCACAGGGAGGAGATACGCAGTATTTT. Translated: CASSDSQGGDTQYF.

The chain employs TRBV30 and TRBJ1-2; D uncertain. Germline lookup yields CDR1 GTSNPN and CDR2 SVGIG (reference sequence). V lost 0 bases to trimming and J lost 6 bases, with 14 bases between them. The CDR3 loop spans 14 amino acids. For the CDR3, the DNA is TGTGCCTGGAGTGTACATCTCAGGACCCATGGCTACACCTTC. Translating it yields CAWSVHLRTHGYTF.

This clone was counted a few times. Relative to the germline gene, one junction end is altered; a read error may explain this. The V gene is TRBV13, the J gene TRBJ2-3; D not resolved. CDR3 length: 11 amino acids. Germline V gene data show CDR1 as PRHDT and CDR2 as FYEKMQ (reference sequence). The CDR3 nucleotides are TGTGCCAGCAGCGTAGGAGATACGCAGTATTTT. This encodes CASSVGDTQYF.

The chain combines TRBV27 with TRBJ1-1; D gene uncertain. CDR3 length: 14 residues. V dropped 3 bases and J dropped 4 bases, with 12 bases sitting between them. Germline V CDR1 and CDR2: MNHEY, SMNVEV (reference sequence). The CDR3 DNA sequence: TGTGCCAGCAGTTTGTTTCAACGGGGCACTGAAGCTTTCTTT. Translating gives CASSLFQRGTEAFF.

This chain connects TRBV7-8 to TRBJ1-2; 8 bases fit TRBD1. Germline assignment: CDR1 SGHVS and CDR2 FQNEAQ. The trim removed 7 bases at V and 1 base at J, leaving 11 bases unmatched. The CDR3 is 16 amino acids. As DNA, the CDR3 is TGTGCCAGCACCCTGACAGGGGATACACTTAACTATGGCTACACCTTC. Its translation: CASTLTGDTLNYGYTF.

Only a few counts were recorded for this clone. Germline is not matched at one junction end, which may reflect a read error. The chain carries TRBV7-9 and TRBJ1-3; the D is unclear. The germline V gene encodes CDR1 SEHNR and CDR2 FQNEAQ (reference sequence). The CDR3 consists of 11 residues. CDR3 sequence (DNA): TGTGCCAGCAGCCAGAGCCCAGGATGGGATTTT. Translation gives CASSQSPGWDF.

The V gene is TRBV9, the J gene TRBJ2-3, with TRBD2 matching over 13 bases. The CDR3 has 17 residues. The germline gives CDR1 SGDLS, CDR2 YYNGEE. V lost 0 bases to trimming and J lost 2 bases; unmatched junction nucleotides: 3. The CDR3 sequence: CASSVEGTSGVTDTQYF. The CDR3 nucleotides read TGTGCCAGCAGCGTAGAAGGGACTAGCGGGGTCACAGATACGCAGTATTTT.

CDR3 nucleotide sequence: TGTGCCAGCAGTTACTCGGATTTCACTGAAGCTTTCTTT. Its translation is CASSYSDFTEAFF. The V and J genes are TRBV6-5 and TRBJ1-1; D is unresolved. V lost 0 bases and J 4 bases, leaving 6 bases between the germline ends. Germline assignment: CDR1 MNHEY and CDR2 SVGAGI. CDR3 length: 13 residues.

V and J are TRBV19 and TRBJ2-1; tentative D call: TRBD2 (6 bases). Trimming left V 6 bases short and J 6 bases short, with 12 bases between. The CDR3 is made up of 13 amino acids. Germline CDR1 LNHDA, CDR2 SQIVND (reference sequence). The CDR3 loop reads CASREGNPNEQFF. In DNA form, the CDR3 reads TGTGCCAGTAGGGAGGGCAATCCCAATGAGCAGTTCTTC.

This clone is medium-sized within its sample. V is TRBV11-3 and J is TRBJ1-3; unclear D gene. CDR3 length equals 13 residues. Trimming removed 4 bases from V and 8 bases from J, with 12 bases in between. Germline CDR1 reads SGHNT; CDR2 reads YENEEA. This CDR3 reads CASSSMPGDTIYF. For the CDR3, the DNA is TGTGCCAGCAGCTCCATGCCGGGAGACACCATATATTTT.

J is TRBJ2-7 and V is TRBV5-1; TRBD1 matches 8 bases. The CDR3 sequence is 13 residues long. J lost 4 bases, V lost 7 bases, and 7 bases had no gene match. Germline CDR1 SGHRS, CDR2 YFSETQ. CDR3 residues: CASGQTGAYEQYF. The CDR3 bases are TGCGCCAGCGGTCAGACAGGGGCATACGAGCAGTACTTC. Together with reference TRBV5-1 and TRBJ2-7, the CDR3 gives the full variable domain: KAGVTQTPRYLIKTRGQQVTLSCSPISGHRSVSWYQQTPGQGLQFLFEYFSETQRNKGNFPGRFSGRQFSNSRSEMNVSTLELGDSALYLCASGQTGAYEQYFGPGTRLTVT.

The chain carries TRBV6-1 and TRBJ1-1; D is unresolved. This CDR3 contains 13 residues. Germline CDR1 is MNHNS and CDR2 is SASEGT. The germline V and J ends were trimmed by 5 bases and 4 bases, with 11 bases remaining between them. The CDR3 is CASSRTRTTEAFF. In DNA form, the CDR3 reads TGTGCCAGCAGTAGGACCCGAACCACTGAAGCTTTCTTT.

This clone has just one count. The chain joins TRBV7-9 to TRBJ2-7; D might be TRBD1 or TRBD2, each matching 5 bases. The CDR3 has 13 residues. The germline V and J ends were trimmed by 5 bases and 1 base, with 9 bases remaining between them. Germline-derived CDR1 and CDR2 are SEHNR and FQNEAQ (reference sequence). The CDR3 DNA sequence: TGTGCCAGCAGCCCGGGACCATCCTACGAGCAGTACTTC. It is translated as CASSPGPSYEQYF.

The V call is TRBV2, the J call TRBJ1-2; D not resolved. This CDR3 spans 13 amino acids. Germline V gene sequence: CDR1 SNHLY, CDR2 FYNNEI. V was shortened by 4 bases and J by 2 bases, with 8 bases between the two germline ends. For the CDR3, the DNA is TGTGCCAGCAGTGGTCGGCAGAACTATGGCTACACCTTC. It translates to CASSGRQNYGYTF.

This clone was recorded a few times. The junction shows a germline mismatch at one end, possibly a read error. The chain recombines TRBV7-9 with TRBJ1-6; 11 nucleotides line up with TRBD1. Per the germline V gene, CDR1 is SEHNR and CDR2 is FQNEAQ (reference sequence). The CDR3 totals 15 residues. CDR3 loop: CASSQDGTGGSPLHF. CDR3 sequence (DNA): TGCGCCAGCAGCCAAGATGGGACAGGGGGTTCACCCCTCCACTTT.

In its sample, this clone is large (0.1 to 1%). The chain joins TRBV5-1 to TRBJ2-7; D is perhaps TRBD1 (6 bases). V shed 4 bases and J shed 0 bases, with 8 bases lying between them. Germline V lookup: CDR1 SGHRS, CDR2 YFSETQ. CDR3 length: 13 amino acids. CDR3 sequence reads: CASSGDTSYEQYF. CDR3 nucleotides: TGCGCCAGCAGCGGGGACACCTCCTACGAGCAGTACTTC. Looking up the rest from reference TRBV5-1 and TRBJ2-7 gives the full variable domain: KAGVTQTPRYLIKTRGQQVTLSCSPISGHRSVSWYQQTPGQGLQFLFEYFSETQRNKGNFPGRFSGRQFSNSRSEMNVSTLELGDSALYLCASSGDTSYEQYFGPGTRLTVT.

CDR3 nucleotide sequence: TGTGCCAGCGGGCGGACAGAGTCCTACGAGCAGTACTTC. Translation gives CASGRTESYEQYF. The rearrangement joins TRBV27 to TRBJ2-7, with D perhaps matching TRBD1 (6 bases). From germline, CDR1 is MNHEY and CDR2 SMNVEV (reference sequence). V lost 8 bases to trimming and J lost 1 base, with 12 bases between them. The CDR3 extends over 13 amino acids.

The chain has TRBV21-1 and TRBJ2-1; the listed D gene, TRBD2, was not tested against the DNA. TRBV21-1 is tagged as a pseudogene. The CDR3 spans 16 residues. The CDR3 DNA reads as TGTGCCAGCAGCTTAATAGCCGGTAGCTCCTACAATGAGCAGTTCTTC. This gives the protein CASSLIAGSSYNEQFF.